These 13 T cell receptor beta chains share one sample of origin, sequenced in a study of PD-1 blockade in classical Hodgkin lymphoma. Sequencing was performed with immunoSEQ multiplex PCR; in TCRdb, only in-frame clones are kept and a portion is missing. The sample has 60,000 or so clones, over 85% seen once. Relapse after autologous stem cell transplantation occurred in every patient, and brentuximab vedotin exposure varied. The source was peripheral blood mononuclear cells (PBMCs), collected at baseline. These receptors originate from a human donor with classical Hodgkin lymphoma.

The rearrangement joins TRBV18 to TRBJ2-7; D may match TRBD1 or TRBD2 (5 bases each). The V end lost 3 bases, the J end lost 3 bases, and 9 bases lay between the germline ends. The CDR3 totals 13 residues. CDR1 and CDR2 (germline): KGHSH, LQKENI. The CDR3 DNA follows: TGTGCCAGCTCACCCGGGGCTGGCTACGAGCAGTACTTC. Translation gives CASSPGAGYEQYF.

The gene calls are TRBV5-8 and TRBJ2-1; the match to TRBD2 covers 10 bases. The CDR3 length is 15 residues. Trimming removed 2 bases from V and 7 bases from J; junction bases left unmatched: 6. The germline V gene encodes CDR1 SGHTS and CDR2 YDEGEE. The chain's CDR3 is CASSLSSGGVNEQFF. The CDR3 region has the DNA TGTGCCAGCAGCTTATCGAGCGGGGGGGTAAATGAGCAGTTCTTC.

In nucleotides, the CDR3 is TGTGCCAGCAGCGAAGTTCAAGAGACCCAGTACTTC. This sequence encodes CASSEVQETQYF. V and J are TRBV13 and TRBJ2-5; D unclear. The CDR3 loop spans 12 amino acids. Germline-derived CDR1 and CDR2 are PRHDT and FYEKMQ (reference sequence). The ends were cut back, 5 bases at V and 2 bases at J, with 6 bases in the middle.

The chain uses TRBV4-1 and TRBJ1-2, with a tentative D call TRBD1 (5 bases). V lost 1 base, J lost 6 bases, and 9 bases lay in between. From germline, CDR1 is MGHRA and CDR2 YSYEKL. This CDR3 is 13 amino acids long. The CDR3 sequence is CASSQGQGNGYTF. The CDR3 coding sequence is TGCGCCAGCAGCCAAGGTCAGGGAAATGGCTACACCTTC.

This chain links TRBV27 with TRBJ1-5; D gene ambiguous. This CDR3 has 14 amino acids. From germline, CDR1 is MNHEY and CDR2 SMNVEV (reference sequence). The V gene lost 2 bases and the J gene lost 2 bases, with 7 bases spanning the gap. The CDR3 DNA is TGTGCCAGCAGTTTAAATGGGGGCAATCAGCCCCAGCATTTT. Its protein is CASSLNGGNQPQHF.

V usage is TRBV4-1 and J usage is TRBJ2-5, with D perhaps TRBD1 (7 bases). There are 14 residues in the CDR3. Germline lookup yields CDR1 MGHRA and CDR2 YSYEKL. Trimming took off 1 base at V and 5 bases at J, with 11 bases between the two ends. The CDR3 DNA reads TGCGCCAGCAGCCAAGGGGCAGGGGGGGAGACCCAGTACTTC. It translates to CASSQGAGGETQYF.

The rearrangement links TRBV28 to TRBJ2-1; 11 bases fit TRBD2. CDR1 is MDHEN and CDR2 is SYDVKM in the germline V gene. J gave up 4 bases and V 6 bases, and 8 bases lay outside the gene matches. The CDR3 is 16 amino acids. CDR3 nucleotides: TGTGCCAGCAGAATTGGGGGACTAGCGGCTTACAATGAGCAGTTCTTC. This gives the protein CASRIGGLAAYNEQFF.

V usage is TRBV4-1 and J usage is TRBJ2-7; 9 nucleotides match TRBD1. The CDR3 spans 14 residues. CDR1 is MGHRA, CDR2 YSYEKL, per germline. J lost 6 bases, V lost 0 bases, and 3 bases had no gene match. The CDR3 reads CASSQEGTGTEQYF. CDR3 DNA sequence: TGCGCCAGCAGCCAAGAAGGGACAGGGACCGAGCAGTACTTC.

The CDR3 DNA follows: TGTGCCAGTAGTATTGGTCCCGGGACGAGCCTTAAGGCCCTCCACTTT. Translated, it gives CASSIGPGTSLKALHF. The chain links TRBV19 to TRBJ1-6, with D perhaps matching TRBD1 (5 bases). Germline V gives CDR1 LNHDA, CDR2 SQIVND (reference sequence). Trimming took 3 bases from V and 14 from J, leaving 23 bases between them. The CDR3 runs 16 residues.

The chain uses TRBV10-3 and TRBJ2-7; 13 nucleotides match TRBD2. Germline V gene data show CDR1 as ENHRY and CDR2 as SYGVKD. The CDR3 contains 16 residues. Unmatched junction bases numbered 7, after V lost 2 bases and J lost 6 bases. The CDR3 DNA follows: TGTGCCATCAGTGAGGGCCTGAGACTAGCGGGAGGCGAGCAGTACTTC. This encodes CAISEGLRLAGGEQYF.

V is TRBV18 and J is TRBJ1-6, with 11 positions matching TRBD1. CDR1 and CDR2 (germline): KGHSH, LQKENI. The V gene end was trimmed by 6 bases and the J gene end by 7 bases; junction bases not matched to a gene: 5. This CDR3 region has 15 residues. The CDR3 DNA reads as TGTGCCAGCTCGCTCGGGACAGGGGGGAATTCACCCCTCCACTTT. Translated, it gives CASSLGTGGNSPLHF.

This clone is termed medium-sized. V is TRBV5-6 and J is TRBJ1-1, with a tentative D call TRBD1 (5 bases). Deletions cut 6 bases from V and 4 bases from J, with 19 bases between. CDR3 length equals 15 residues. Germline CDR1 is SGHDT and CDR2 is YYEEEE. DNA of the CDR3: TGTGCCAGCATCCGCCGCCAGGGCGTGGGCACTGAAGCTTTCTTT. Encoded protein: CASIRRQGVGTEAFF. The complete variable domain, with remaining parts taken from reference TRBV5-6 and TRBJ1-1, reads DAGVTQSPTHLIKTRGQQVTLRCSPKSGHDTVSWYQQALGQGPQFIFQYYEEEERQRGNFPDRFSGHQFPNYSSELNVNALLLGDSALYLCASIRRQGVGTEAFFGQGTRLTVV.

This chain uses TRBV6-1 with TRBJ2-5; 9 bases align to TRBD2. The trim removed 8 bases at V and 4 bases at J, leaving 8 bases unmatched. The CDR3 runs to 14 residues. Per germline, CDR1 MNHNS and CDR2 SASEGT. The CDR3 DNA sequence: TGTGCCAGCGGCGGGGGGGCGATGGGAGAGACCCAGTACTTC. This translates into CASGGGAMGETQYF.